This T cell receptor (beta chain) was sequenced in a study of early T cells in non-severe SARS-CoV-2 infection. This clonotype was counted ten times or more. The trim removed 4 bases at V and 0 bases at J, leaving 11 bases unmatched. CDR1 is LGHDT and CDR2 is YNNKEL in the germline V gene (reference sequence). The CDR3 runs to 18 residues. MiXCR, applied by TCRdb to the 5' RACE reads, yields one record per CDR3 protein. The table has 26,000 or so distinct CDR3 sequences, just over 4% seen once. This TCR was recovered from an adult who was a healthcare worker with PCR-confirmed SARS-CoV-2 infection or an uninfected control (not recorded which). The rearrangement uses TRBV3-1 and TRBJ1-3; 8 bases line up with TRBD1. The source material was whole blood. CDR3 protein: CASSLQGARIISGNTIYF. CDR3 sequence (DNA): TGTGCCAGCAGCCTTCAGGGGGCCCGGATTATCTCTGGAAACACCATATATTTT.